Each of the 29 T cell receptor beta chains below was sequenced from the same sample in a study of identical twins. TCRdb independently ran MiXCR on the 5' RACE reads; one entry per CDR3 protein. The table lists about 810,000 distinct CDR3 sequences, about 12% of them singletons. In addition, the sample was reused for a study of yellow fever vaccine responses in identical twins.

The source material was PBMCs. The receptors come from a woman between 18 and 29 years old in good health.

The rearrangement links TRBV4-1 to TRBJ2-1; TRBD1 might be the D (5 bases). The V end was cut by 2 bases, the J end by 7 bases, with 18 bases between. The CDR3 runs to 16 residues. Germline V gene data show CDR1 as MGHRA and CDR2 as YSYEKL. The CDR3 nucleotides read TGCGCCAGCAGCCAAAGCCAGGGTTGGGGCTCGAATGAGCAGTTCTTC. Its protein product is CASSQSQGWGSNEQFF.

V and J are TRBV12-3 or TRBV12-4 and TRBJ1-5; unclear D gene. Trimming took 4 bases from V and 4 from J, leaving 11 bases between them. The CDR3 has 14 residues. Here the CDR3 DNA reads TGTGCCAGCAGTTCGGAAGGGTGGAATCAGCCCCAGCATTTT. Protein product: CASSSEGWNQPQHF.

This clonotype was detected many times. This chain joins TRBV6-5 and TRBJ2-5; D tentatively reads TRBD1 or TRBD2 (5 bases each). Trimming cost V 2 bases and J 3 bases, with 13 bases left between them. Germline CDR1 and CDR2: MNHEY and SVGAGI. The CDR3 loop spans 15 amino acids. The CDR3 bases are TGTGCCAGCAGTTACCCGGGACGGAAAGAAGAGACCCAGTACTTC. Translated, it gives CASSYPGRKEETQYF.

This clonotype was detected a few times. The rearrangement joins TRBV23-1 to TRBJ2-7; maybe TRBD2 (5 bases). TRBV23-1 is flagged as an ORF with uncertain function. Trimming removed 3 bases from V and 2 bases from J, with 11 bases in between. The CDR3 covers 14 residues. Written as DNA, the CDR3 is TGCGCCAGCAGTCACTACGGGGTGCCCTACGAGCAGTACGTC. Translation: CASSHYGVPYEQYV.

The chain carries TRBV6-5 and TRBJ1-1, with 8 bases that match TRBD1. The CDR3 spans 16 residues. The ends lost 0 bases at V and 5 bases at J; junction bases unmatched: 8. Germline CDR1 and CDR2: MNHEY and SVGAGI. The CDR3 sequence is CASSYSGQATLTEAFF. The CDR3 coding sequence is TGTGCCAGCAGTTACTCGGGACAGGCGACGCTGACTGAAGCTTTCTTT.

This clonotype was seen more than once but under ten times. The chain is built from TRBV24-1 and TRBJ2-3, with D unresolved. The CDR3 totals 14 residues. The V gene lost 4 bases and the J gene lost 1 base, with 8 bases spanning the gap. Germline V gene data show CDR1 as KGHDR and CDR2 as SFDVKD. The CDR3: CATSEPRGTDTQYF. CDR3 DNA sequence: TGTGCCACCAGTGAGCCTAGGGGCACAGATACGCAGTATTTT.

The sample holds a few counts of this clonotype. J is TRBJ2-7 and V is TRBV12-3 or TRBV12-4; 7 bases fit TRBD2. This CDR3 comprises 14 residues. After removal of 3 bases from V and 4 bases from J, the junction contained 6 bases not matched to a gene. For the CDR3, the DNA is TGTGCCAGCAGTTTTTCGGGACTACCTTACGAGCAGTACTTC. Translated, it gives CASSFSGLPYEQYF.

The sample holds a few counts of this clonotype. The chain has TRBV3-1 and TRBJ1-2; D is unresolved. Trimming took off 0 bases at V and 2 bases at J, with 10 bases between the two ends. The CDR3 spans 15 residues. Germline CDR1 is LGHDT and CDR2 is YNNKEL (reference sequence). CDR3 in amino acids: CASSQDGFLNYGYTF. The CDR3 DNA follows: TGTGCCAGCAGCCAAGATGGGTTTCTCAACTATGGCTACACCTTC.

This clonotype was detected a few times. The chain has TRBV5-1 and TRBJ2-3; the D gene is possibly TRBD2 (6 bases). The ends were cut back, 3 bases at V and 6 bases at J, with 14 bases in the middle. CDR3 size: 14 residues. The germline gives CDR1 SGHRS, CDR2 YFSETQ. CDR3 sequence (DNA): TGCGCCAGCAGCTCTAGGGAGGAGACCGATACGCAGTATTTT. It translates to CASSSREETDTQYF.

This clonotype was counted only a few times. This chain joins TRBV20-1 and TRBJ2-7, with 7 bases aligning to TRBD1. The junction had 10 bases not matched to a gene; V was cut back by 2 bases and J by 3 bases. CDR3 length: 15 amino acids. In germline, CDR1 is DFQATT, CDR2 SNEGSKA (reference sequence). This chain's CDR3 is CSARIFGQADYEQYF. CDR3 in DNA: TGCAGTGCTAGAATTTTTGGACAGGCTGACTACGAGCAGTACTTC.

The chain is built from TRBV12-3 or TRBV12-4 and TRBJ2-1; the D is unclear. Trimming took off 2 bases at V and 8 bases at J, with 16 bases between the two ends. The CDR3 is made up of 15 amino acids. The CDR3 loop is CASSLYGFAFDEQFF. The CDR3, as DNA: TGTGCCAGCAGTTTATACGGATTTGCTTTCGATGAGCAGTTCTTC.

This chain connects TRBV6-5 to TRBJ1-2; 7 nucleotides match TRBD1. The trim removed 2 bases at V and 2 bases at J, leaving 11 bases unmatched. The germline V gene has CDR1 MNHEY and CDR2 SVGAGI. The CDR3 totals 17 residues. This chain's CDR3 is CASSYGASEGANYGYTF. CDR3 sequence (DNA): TGTGCCAGCAGTTACGGGGCGTCTGAGGGGGCAAACTATGGCTACACCTTC.

This rearrangement joins TRBV29-1 to TRBJ1-2, with TRBD1 as a possible D gene (5 bases). V was clipped by 3 bases and J by 4 bases, with 12 bases between them. Looked up from germline, CDR1 is SQVTM and CDR2 is ANQGSEA. The CDR3 is made up of 13 amino acids. Written as DNA, the CDR3 is TGCAGCGTTGAGTTGGACATCGTCTATGGCTACACCTTC. This translates into CSVELDIVYGYTF.

This chain uses TRBV28 with TRBJ1-2, with 11 bases identical to TRBD1. Germline V lookup: CDR1 MDHEN, CDR2 SYDVKM. J was trimmed by 3 bases and V by 5 bases; bases with no gene match: 8. This CDR3 has 16 amino acids. CDR3 loop: CASSGQGAIFDYGYTF. CDR3 bases: TGTGCCAGCAGTGGACAGGGGGCGATCTTTGACTATGGCTACACCTTC.

This clonotype has more than one count but fewer than ten. The chain links TRBV6-1 to TRBJ2-3; D is unresolved. CDR1 and CDR2 from the germline V gene are MNHNS and SASEGT. With 5 bases removed from V and 4 bases from J, the gap between germline ends came to 10 bases. The CDR3 has 13 amino acids. The CDR3 DNA is TGTGCCAGCAGTAAACCGGGCGCAGATACGCAGTATTTT. It translates to CASSKPGADTQYF.

CDR3 coding DNA: TGCGCCAGCAGGGACAGGACCACAACTGGGGCCAACGTCCTGACTTTC. This sequence encodes CASRDRTTTGANVLTF. The chain is built from TRBV5-1 and TRBJ2-6, with 7 bases fitting TRBD1. The germline V gene has CDR1 SGHRS and CDR2 YFSETQ. With V trimmed by 5 bases and J by 2 bases, 7 bases remained unmatched. CDR3 length: 16 amino acids.

The chain employs TRBV20-1 and TRBJ2-3, with 7 bases matching TRBD2. V lost 4 bases to trimming and J lost 4 bases; unmatched junction nucleotides: 11. The CDR3 runs 15 residues. Germline assignment: CDR1 DFQATT and CDR2 SNEGSKA (reference sequence). The CDR3 coding sequence is TGCAGTGCTACCCCCGCCAGCGGGGTATCAGATACGCAGTATTTT. Residues: CSATPASGVSDTQYF.

This clonotype came up many times. The genes are TRBV28 and TRBJ2-1; no clear D gene. CDR3 length: 12 residues. The germline gives CDR1 MDHEN, CDR2 SYDVKM. V dropped 6 bases and J dropped 8 bases, with 11 bases sitting between them. The CDR3 spells CASSLNPDEQFF. In DNA form, the CDR3 reads TGTGCCAGCAGCCTGAATCCCGATGAGCAGTTCTTC.

The chain joins TRBV24-1 to TRBJ2-5; 7 nucleotides align to TRBD2. The germline V gene has CDR1 KGHDR and CDR2 SFDVKD. The CDR3 has 13 residues. V lost 4 bases to trimming and J lost 6 bases; unmatched junction nucleotides: 4. The CDR3 spells CATSDGLGKTQYF. In DNA, the CDR3 is TGTGCCACCAGTGACGGACTAGGGAAGACCCAGTACTTC.

This clonotype was seen at least ten times. The V gene is TRBV3-1, the J gene TRBJ2-5; unclear D gene. The length of the CDR3 is 14 residues. V was clipped by 1 base and J by 2 bases, with 8 bases between them. Per germline, CDR1 LGHDT and CDR2 YNNKEL (reference sequence). The CDR3 DNA sequence: TGTGCCAGCAGCCAAGGCCTAATGCAAGAGACCCAGTACTTC. Translation: CASSQGLMQETQYF.

This clonotype was seen repeatedly, ten times or more. CDR3: CASSSGTGYEQYV. The CDR3 coding sequence is TGTGCCAGCAGCTCCGGGACAGGCTACGAGCAGTACGTC. The gene calls are TRBV7-9 and TRBJ2-7, with 8 bases aligning to TRBD1. Germline lookup yields CDR1 SEHNR and CDR2 FQNEAQ (reference sequence). Unmatched junction bases numbered 2, after V lost 4 bases and J lost 3 bases. This CDR3 is built from 13 residues.

The rearrangement joins TRBV4-1 to TRBJ2-6; D may be TRBD1 (5 bases). The V gene's germline CDR1 is MGHRA and CDR2 YSYEKL. V shed 6 bases and J shed 0 bases, with 9 bases lying between them. CDR3 length: 15 amino acids. The CDR3 protein is CASRTAVSGANVLTF. The CDR3 DNA sequence: TGCGCCAGCAGGACAGCCGTCTCTGGGGCCAACGTCCTGACTTTC.

This clonotype occurred a few times. This chain links TRBV5-1 with TRBJ2-7; tentatively, D is TRBD2 (6 bases). Per the germline V gene, CDR1 is SGHRS and CDR2 is YFSETQ. V lost 4 bases and J 0 bases, leaving 20 bases between the germline ends. The CDR3 has 17 residues. CDR3 nucleotide sequence: TGCGCCAGCAGCCCGGCTTTGGGCAGGGACTCCTCCTACGAGCAGTACTTC. It codes for CASSPALGRDSSYEQYF.

This chain links TRBV12-3 or TRBV12-4 with TRBJ2-2; 8 bases line up with TRBD2. Unmatched junction bases numbered 6, after V lost 0 bases and J lost 6 bases. CDR3 size: 16 residues. The CDR3 loop is CASSLARGAVPGELFF. CDR3 bases: TGTGCCAGCAGTTTAGCGCGGGGGGCCGTACCCGGGGAGCTGTTTTTT.

This sequence joins TRBV20-1 and TRBJ2-1; 13 bases line up with TRBD2. V shed 0 bases and J 4 bases; nucleotides not matched to a gene: 9. Germline CDR1 is DFQATT and CDR2 is SNEGSKA (reference sequence). CDR3 size: 18 residues. The CDR3 DNA reads as TGCAGTGCTAGAGATCCCCTAGGGACTAGCGGGACTTACAATGAGCAGTTCTTC. It translates to CSARDPLGTSGTYNEQFF.

With respect to this clonotype: The germline gene is not matched at one end of the junction; a read error may be the cause. J is TRBJ2-1 and V is TRBV12-3 or TRBV12-4; D gene unclear. The CDR3 consists of 11 residues. CDR3: CASSSLRSLLF. In DNA form, the CDR3 reads TGTGCCAGCAGTTCCCTTAGATCTCTCCTTTTC.

This clonotype was observed a handful of times. The V gene is TRBV6-1, the J gene TRBJ2-2, with 12 positions matching TRBD2. CDR3 length: 15 amino acids. Germline CDR1 and CDR2: MNHNS and SASEGT. The V segment lost 6 bases and the J segment 4 bases; nucleotides outside the gene matches: 3. CDR3 sequence: CASRTSGSGTGELFF. The CDR3 bases are TGTGCCAGCAGGACTAGCGGGAGCGGCACCGGGGAGCTGTTTTTT.

This clonotype has more than one count but fewer than ten. The J gene is TRBJ2-3, the V gene TRBV5-1, with D possibly called TRBD1 or TRBD2 (5 bases each). The CDR3 has 16 residues. CDR1 is SGHRS and CDR2 is YFSETQ in the germline V gene. The V and J ends lost 2 bases and 2 bases respectively, with 15 bases between them. The CDR3 nucleotides read TGCGCCAGCAGCTTTACCCCGGGACCAAACACAGATACGCAGTATTTT. It codes for CASSFTPGPNTDTQYF.

In its sample, this clonotype was seen a few times. This chain uses TRBV11-2 with TRBJ2-1, with 10 bases matching TRBD1. J lost 5 bases, V lost 5 bases, and 3 bases had no gene match. Looked up from germline, CDR1 is SGHAT and CDR2 is FQNNGV. The CDR3 has 14 amino acids. The CDR3, as DNA: TGTGCCAGCAGCCCCGGGACAGGGGACAATGAGCAGTTCTTC. Its translation: CASSPGTGDNEQFF.